A single sample gave rise to the 23 T cell receptor beta chains below, sequenced in a study of blood T cell repertoires in COVID-19. Only in-frame clones appear in the TCRdb table, and some are missing; sequencing was by immunoSEQ multiplex PCR. Of some 52,000 clones listed, roughly 87% were seen once; the top ten hold 15% to 20%. Input material: peripheral blood. Every receptor here comes from a human donor with active COVID-19. The donor label of this sample is uncertain.

This chain joins TRBV4-1 and TRBJ2-5, with 9 bases lining up with TRBD2. Germline loops: CDR1 MGHRA, CDR2 YSYEKL. V dropped 0 bases and J dropped 5; count of bases not matched to a gene: 10. The CDR3 is made up of 17 amino acids. Here the CDR3 DNA reads TGCGCCAGCAGCCAAGAGGTAGCGGGGGCCTATAGGGAGACCCAGTACTTC. This encodes CASSQEVAGAYRETQYF.

The gene calls are TRBV6-2 or TRBV6-3 and TRBJ2-1, with 13 bases matching TRBD2. V was pared by 5 bases and J by 0 bases, with 4 bases of the junction left unmatched. The germline V gene has CDR1 MNHEY and CDR2 SVGEGT. This CDR3 is built from 17 residues. CDR3 DNA: TGTGCCAGCAGTCCGACTAGCGGGGGGAGCTCCTACAATGAGCAGTTCTTC. Translated: CASSPTSGGSSYNEQFF.

The chain employs TRBV5-3 and TRBJ2-7; possibly TRBD1 for D (7 bases). TRBV5-3 is annotated as an ORF whose role is uncertain. V dropped 10 bases and J dropped 0 bases, with 26 bases sitting between them. The CDR3 contains 17 residues. The CDR3 here is CAPGGDSGQSISYEQYF. As DNA, the CDR3 is TGTGCCCCGGGCGGGGACTCGGGACAGTCCATCTCCTACGAGCAGTACTTC.

V usage is TRBV6-2 or TRBV6-3 and J usage is TRBJ2-7, with 7 bases that match TRBD1. V lost 5 bases and J lost 3; bases outside the gene matches: 7. In germline, CDR1 is MNHEY, CDR2 SVGEGT. CDR3 length: 14 residues. The CDR3 sequence: CASSRQGVFYEQYF. The CDR3 DNA sequence: TGTGCCAGCAGTCGACAGGGAGTCTTCTACGAGCAGTACTTC.

The gene calls are TRBV4-1 and TRBJ2-3; 10 bases are shared with TRBD2. Germline CDR1 reads MGHRA; CDR2 reads YSYEKL. CDR3 length equals 17 residues. Trimming cost V 1 base and J 3 bases; bases outside gene matches: 7. This CDR3 reads CASSQALAGRRTDTQYF. The CDR3 DNA reads as TGCGCCAGCAGCCAAGCACTAGCGGGGCGGAGAACAGATACGCAGTATTTT.

The J gene is TRBJ2-2, the V gene TRBV2, with TRBD2 as a possible D gene (5 bases). The V gene's germline CDR1 is SNHLY and CDR2 FYNNEI. The CDR3 extends over 15 amino acids. The V gene lost 6 bases and the J gene lost 0 bases, with 11 bases spanning the gap. DNA of the CDR3: TGTGCCAGCAGGTTCGGGCGGGCGAACACCGGGGAGCTGTTTTTT. As protein: CASRFGRANTGELFF.

V gene TRBV5-5 combines with J gene TRBJ2-7, with D possibly TRBD2 on 5 matching bases. Per the germline V gene, CDR1 is SGHKS and CDR2 is YYEKEE (reference sequence). V lost 4 bases and J lost 5, with 10 bases in between. The CDR3 has 12 residues. The CDR3 region has the DNA TGTGCCAGCAGCGCGGGCGGCAACGAGCAGTACTTC. Protein product: CASSAGGNEQYF.

V is TRBV5-1 and J is TRBJ1-4; D is unclear. Germline CDR1 reads SGHRS; CDR2 reads YFSETQ. Trimming cost V 3 bases and J 0 bases, with 9 bases left between them. This CDR3 spans 15 amino acids. The CDR3: CASSSTVSTNEKLFF. CDR3 coding DNA: TGCGCCAGCAGCTCTACGGTGTCAACTAATGAAAAACTGTTTTTT.

The CDR3, as DNA: TGTGCCAGCAGTGAACTGGGACAGGGGGAGGGCTACACCTTC. Translated, it gives CASSELGQGEGYTF. The rearrangement links TRBV6-1 to TRBJ1-2; the match to TRBD1 covers 11 bases. CDR1 MNHNS and CDR2 SASEGT come from the germline V gene. The CDR3 is 14 amino acids. The ends lost 2 bases at V and 8 bases at J; junction bases unmatched: 4.

V is TRBV27 and J is TRBJ1-5; no definite D call. V was trimmed by 6 bases and J by 8 bases, leaving 14 bases between them. CDR3 length: 13 amino acids. Germline loops: CDR1 MNHEY, CDR2 SMNVEV (reference sequence). CDR3 region: CASRRGIWEPQHF. The CDR3 DNA sequence: TGTGCCAGCAGGCGGGGAATCTGGGAGCCCCAGCATTTT.

The chain joins TRBV7-8 to TRBJ2-7, with a weak D call TRBD1 (5 bases). Deletions cut 1 base from V and 3 bases from J, with 19 bases between. This CDR3 comprises 17 residues. Germline V gives CDR1 SGHVS, CDR2 FQNEAQ. CDR3 DNA sequence: TGTGCCAGCAGCTTAGGATCTGTAGGGGCGTTTCACTACGAGCAGTACTTC. Its protein product is CASSLGSVGAFHYEQYF.

The V gene is TRBV19, the J gene TRBJ2-7, with D tentatively TRBD1 (5 bases). Trimming stripped 2 bases from V and 3 bases from J, with 14 bases between. This CDR3 is 15 amino acids long. Germline CDR1 is LNHDA and CDR2 is SQIVND (reference sequence). The CDR3 region has the DNA TGTGCCAGTAGTATAACTTCGGACACTTTCTACGAGCAGTACTTC. Protein sequence: CASSITSDTFYEQYF.

The J gene is TRBJ2-3, the V gene TRBV5-4; perhaps TRBD2 as D (5 bases). This CDR3 is built from 15 residues. Germline-derived CDR1 and CDR2 are SGHNT and YYREEE (reference sequence). V was trimmed by 4 bases and J by 0 bases, leaving 12 bases between them. The CDR3 nucleotides are TGTGCCAGCAGCCCAGGACTGTTTAGCACAGATACGCAGTATTTT. It translates to CASSPGLFSTDTQYF. The full variable domain, its missing parts supplied by reference TRBV5-4 and TRBJ2-3, is ETGVTQSPTHLIKTRGQQVTLRCSSQSGHNTVSWYQQALGQGPQFIFQYYREEENGRGNFPPRFSGLQFPNYSSELNVNALELDDSALYLCASSPGLFSTDTQYFGPGTRLTVL.

As for this clone: One end of the junction fails to match germline, which may point to a read error. The chain has TRBV4-1 and TRBJ2-7; D is possibly TRBD1 (7 bases). The CDR3 contains 15 residues. The germline gives CDR1 MGHRA, CDR2 YSYEKL. In DNA, the CDR3 is TGCGCCAGCAGTGCAGGGGGGTTCAGCTCCTCCGAGCAGTACTTC. Translating it yields CASSAGGFSSSEQYF.

The chain uses TRBV4-1 and TRBJ2-7; 7 positions agree with TRBD1. The V gene end was trimmed by 6 bases and the J gene end by 5 bases; junction bases not matched to a gene: 13. This CDR3 spans 15 amino acids. Germline assignment: CDR1 MGHRA and CDR2 YSYEKL. The CDR3 DNA follows: TGCGCCAGCAGGACAGGACCGGGACAGTATCACGAGCAGTACTTC. Its protein is CASRTGPGQYHEQYF.

This rearrangement joins TRBV5-8 to TRBJ1-5; 7 bases line up with TRBD1. Trimming took 1 base from V and 6 from J; bases not matched to a gene: 1. Germline V gene sequence: CDR1 SGHTS, CDR2 YDEGEE. The CDR3 is made up of 13 amino acids. CDR3 protein: CASSLRGPQPQHF. CDR3 DNA sequence: TGTGCCAGCAGCTTGAGGGGGCCTCAGCCCCAGCATTTT.

V is TRBV7-2 and J is TRBJ1-6; no definite D call. The V gene's germline CDR1 is SGHTA and CDR2 FQGNSA. CDR3 length: 14 amino acids. V gave up 5 bases and J gave up 6 bases, with 11 bases separating them. CDR3 sequence (DNA): TGTGCCAGCAGCCCTTTCCTCGGTAATTCACCCCTCCACTTT. Translated, it gives CASSPFLGNSPLHF.

The rearrangement links TRBV5-4 to TRBJ2-3; 9 bases are a match to TRBD1. The V and J ends lost 4 bases and 5 bases, in that order; junction bases with no gene match: 8. Per germline, CDR1 SGHNT and CDR2 YYREEE (reference sequence). The CDR3 totals 15 residues. The chain's CDR3 is CASSRITGGVDTQYF. The CDR3 DNA reads TGTGCCAGCAGCCGCATAACAGGGGGCGTAGATACGCAGTATTTT. The complete variable domain, with remaining parts taken from reference TRBV5-4 and TRBJ2-3, reads ETGVTQSPTHLIKTRGQQVTLRCSSQSGHNTVSWYQQALGQGPQFIFQYYREEENGRGNFPPRFSGLQFPNYSSELNVNALELDDSALYLCASSRITGGVDTQYFGPGTRLTVL.

V gene TRBV15 combines with J gene TRBJ1-2; TRBD1 aligns across 10 bases. The germline V gene encodes CDR1 LNHNV and CDR2 YYDKDF (reference sequence). V shed 4 bases, J shed 5 bases, and the junction held 4 bases outside the gene matches. The CDR3 is 14 amino acids. The CDR3 region is CATSTDRGPYGYTF. The CDR3 coding sequence is TGTGCCACCAGCACCGACAGGGGGCCTTATGGCTACACCTTC.

The chain uses TRBV10-1 and TRBJ2-7; 7 bases fit TRBD1. Germline CDR1 WNHNN, CDR2 SYGVQD (reference sequence). This CDR3 contains 12 residues. V lost 7 bases and J lost 3; bases outside the gene matches: 3. CDR3 sequence reads: CASTTGFYEQYF. CDR3 nucleotides: TGCGCCAGCACGACAGGGTTCTACGAGCAGTACTTC.

This chain connects TRBV10-3 to TRBJ2-2; D might be TRBD1 (6 bases). V was clipped by 10 bases and J by 0 bases, with 15 bases between them. CDR1 is ENHRY and CDR2 is SYGVKD in the germline V gene. This CDR3 has 15 amino acids. CDR3 sequence (DNA): TGTGCCACCACCCAGGCAGGGGCGAACACCGGGGAGCTGTTTTTT. Protein sequence: CATTQAGANTGELFF.

The rearrangement uses TRBV28 and TRBJ2-3; D is perhaps TRBD2 (5 bases). This CDR3 contains 17 residues. Germline values: CDR1 MDHEN, CDR2 SYDVKM. Trimming pared 3 bases from V and 1 base from J, leaving 17 bases between. Here the CDR3 DNA reads TGTGCCAGCAGTTTTCGGGGTCCTATAGAAGGCACAGATACGCAGTATTTT. Translation: CASSFRGPIEGTDTQYF.

The table lists this clone with a few counts. The chain recombines TRBV5-4 with TRBJ2-7; TRBD2 matches 7 bases. This CDR3 region has 16 residues. Per the germline V gene, CDR1 is SGHNT and CDR2 is YYREEE (reference sequence). Unmatched junction bases numbered 10, after V lost 4 bases and J lost 0 bases. This CDR3 is CASSPGGRGSSYEQYF. CDR3 sequence (DNA): TGTGCCAGCAGCCCGGGTGGGCGGGGGAGCTCCTACGAGCAGTACTTC. Looking up the rest from reference TRBV5-4 and TRBJ2-7 gives the full variable domain: ETGVTQSPTHLIKTRGQQVTLRCSSQSGHNTVSWYQQALGQGPQFIFQYYREEENGRGNFPPRFSGLQFPNYSSELNVNALELDDSALYLCASSPGGRGSSYEQYFGPGTRLTVT.